This TCR beta chain came from a study of response to subunit inactivated influenza vaccine. Study conclusions and caveats: Each seasonal influenza vaccination, the authors suggested, recruits few new T cells.

Each CDR3 protein gets one entry after TCRdb re-called the RT-PCR reads with MiXCR. The sample has around 570,000 distinct CDR3 sequences, approximately 7.7% seen once; the top ten hold approximately 12%. CDR1 is SQVTM, CDR2 ANQGSEA, per germline. V was pared by 3 bases and J by 1 base, with 3 bases of the junction left unmatched. The CDR3 runs 14 residues. This clonotype showed up many times. The antigen is unknown. The clonotype was recovered from a man between 50 and 75 years old who received an inactivated influenza vaccine. The sample in question was PBMCs from blood, obtained roughly 24 months after vaccination. J is TRBJ1-2 and V is TRBV29-1, with 9 bases that match TRBD1. The CDR3 here is CSVEHRGHNYGYTF. DNA for the CDR3: TGCAGCGTTGAGCACAGGGGGCATAACTATGGCTACACCTTC.